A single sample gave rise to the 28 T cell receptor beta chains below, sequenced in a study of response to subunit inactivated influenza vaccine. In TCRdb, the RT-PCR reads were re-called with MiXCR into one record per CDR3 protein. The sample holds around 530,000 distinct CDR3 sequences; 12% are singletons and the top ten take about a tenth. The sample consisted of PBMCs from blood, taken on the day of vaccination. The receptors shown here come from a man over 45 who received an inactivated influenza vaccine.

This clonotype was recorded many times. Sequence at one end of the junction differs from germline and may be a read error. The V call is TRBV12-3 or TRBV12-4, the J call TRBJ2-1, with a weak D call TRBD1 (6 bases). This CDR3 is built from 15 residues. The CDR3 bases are TGCGCCAGCAGCTTGGTAGGGGGTTCCTACAATGAGCAGTTCTTC. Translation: CASSLVGGSYNEQFF.

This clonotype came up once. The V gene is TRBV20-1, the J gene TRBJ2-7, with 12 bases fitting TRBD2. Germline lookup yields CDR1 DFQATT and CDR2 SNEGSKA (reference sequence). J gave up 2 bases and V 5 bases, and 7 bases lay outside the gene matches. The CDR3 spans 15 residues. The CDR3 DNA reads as TGCAGTGCTTCCCCTACTAGCGGGAGGCCCTACGAGCAGTACTTC. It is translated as CSASPTSGRPYEQYF.

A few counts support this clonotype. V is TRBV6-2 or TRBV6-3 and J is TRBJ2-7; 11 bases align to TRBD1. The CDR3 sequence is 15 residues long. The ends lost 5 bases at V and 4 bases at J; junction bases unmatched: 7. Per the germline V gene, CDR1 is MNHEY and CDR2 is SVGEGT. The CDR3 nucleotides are TGTGCCAGCAGTCGGACAGGGGGCGTTTGGTACGAGCAGTACTTC. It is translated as CASSRTGGVWYEQYF.

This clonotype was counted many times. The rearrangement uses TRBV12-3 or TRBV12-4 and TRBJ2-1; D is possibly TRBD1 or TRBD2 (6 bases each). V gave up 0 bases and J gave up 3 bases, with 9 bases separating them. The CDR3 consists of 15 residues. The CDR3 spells CASSLAGGYYNEQFF. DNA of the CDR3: TGTGCCAGCAGTTTAGCGGGGGGCTACTACAATGAGCAGTTCTTC.

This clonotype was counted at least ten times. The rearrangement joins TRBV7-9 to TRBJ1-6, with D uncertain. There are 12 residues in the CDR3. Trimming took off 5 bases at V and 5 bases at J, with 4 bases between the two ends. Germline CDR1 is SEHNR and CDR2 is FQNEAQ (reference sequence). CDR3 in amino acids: CASSHNNSPLHF. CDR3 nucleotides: TGTGCCAGCAGCCACAATAATTCACCCCTCCACTTT.

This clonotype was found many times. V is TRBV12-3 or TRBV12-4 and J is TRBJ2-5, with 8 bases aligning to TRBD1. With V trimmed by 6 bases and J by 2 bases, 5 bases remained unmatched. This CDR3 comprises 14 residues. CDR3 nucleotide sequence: TGTGCCAGCAGCTCCGGGACAGGACAAGAGACCCAGTACTTC. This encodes CASSSGTGQETQYF.

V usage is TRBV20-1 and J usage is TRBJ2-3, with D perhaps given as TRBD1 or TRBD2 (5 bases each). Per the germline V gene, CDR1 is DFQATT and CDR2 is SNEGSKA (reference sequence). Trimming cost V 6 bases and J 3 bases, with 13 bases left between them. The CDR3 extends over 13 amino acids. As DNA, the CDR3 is TGCAGTGCGCCAGTTGGGGGTACAGATACGCAGTATTTT. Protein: CSAPVGGTDTQYF.

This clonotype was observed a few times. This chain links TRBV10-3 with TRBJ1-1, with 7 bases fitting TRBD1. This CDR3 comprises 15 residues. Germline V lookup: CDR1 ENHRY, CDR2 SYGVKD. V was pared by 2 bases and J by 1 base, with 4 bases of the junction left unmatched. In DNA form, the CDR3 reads TGTGCCATCAGTGAGAGGGACAGAGAGAACACTGAAGCTTTCTTT. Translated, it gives CAISERDRENTEAFF.

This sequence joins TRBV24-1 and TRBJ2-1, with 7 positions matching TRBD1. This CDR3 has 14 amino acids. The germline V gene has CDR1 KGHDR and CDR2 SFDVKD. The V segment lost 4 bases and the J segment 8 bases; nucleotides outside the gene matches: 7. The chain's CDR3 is CATSDPNRGDEQFF. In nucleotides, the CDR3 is TGTGCCACCAGTGACCCAAACAGGGGCGATGAGCAGTTCTTC.

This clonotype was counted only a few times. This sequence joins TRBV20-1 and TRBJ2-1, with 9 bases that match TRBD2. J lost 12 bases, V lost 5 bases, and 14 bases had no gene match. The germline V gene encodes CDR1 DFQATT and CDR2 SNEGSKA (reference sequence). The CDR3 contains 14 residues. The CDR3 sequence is CSALREGPRSRQFF. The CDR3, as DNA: TGCAGTGCTTTGCGGGAGGGCCCCCGGAGCAGGCAGTTCTTC.

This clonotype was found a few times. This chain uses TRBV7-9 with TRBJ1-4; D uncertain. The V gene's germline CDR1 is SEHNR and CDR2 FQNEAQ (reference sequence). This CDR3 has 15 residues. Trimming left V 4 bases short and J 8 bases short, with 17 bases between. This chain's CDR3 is CASSSDGPGGEKLFF. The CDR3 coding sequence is TGTGCCAGCAGCTCAGACGGACCGGGAGGCGAAAAACTGTTTTTT.

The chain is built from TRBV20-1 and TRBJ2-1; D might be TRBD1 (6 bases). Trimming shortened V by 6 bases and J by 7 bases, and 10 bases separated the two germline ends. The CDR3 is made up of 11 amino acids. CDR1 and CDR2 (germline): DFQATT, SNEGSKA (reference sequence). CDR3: CSAVQGNEQFF. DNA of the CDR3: TGCAGTGCAGTACAGGGAAATGAGCAGTTCTTC.

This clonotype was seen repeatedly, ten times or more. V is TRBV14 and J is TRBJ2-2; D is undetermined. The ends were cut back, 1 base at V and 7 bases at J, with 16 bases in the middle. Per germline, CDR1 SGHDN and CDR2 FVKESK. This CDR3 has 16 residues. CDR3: CASSQGATRAYGELFF. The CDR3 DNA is TGTGCCAGCAGCCAAGGTGCGACGCGCGCATACGGGGAGCTGTTTTTT.

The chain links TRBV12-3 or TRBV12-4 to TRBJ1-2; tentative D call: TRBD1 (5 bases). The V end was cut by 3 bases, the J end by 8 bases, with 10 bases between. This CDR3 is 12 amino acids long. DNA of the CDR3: TGTGCCAGCAGTTTCTGGGGGGAAGGCTACACCTTC. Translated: CASSFWGEGYTF.

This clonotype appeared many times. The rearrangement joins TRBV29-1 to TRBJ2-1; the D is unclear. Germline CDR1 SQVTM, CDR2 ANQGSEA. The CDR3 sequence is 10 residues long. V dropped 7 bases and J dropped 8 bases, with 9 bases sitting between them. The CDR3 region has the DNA TGCAGCGCTGGAGCGTATGAGCAGTTCTTC. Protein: CSAGAYEQFF.

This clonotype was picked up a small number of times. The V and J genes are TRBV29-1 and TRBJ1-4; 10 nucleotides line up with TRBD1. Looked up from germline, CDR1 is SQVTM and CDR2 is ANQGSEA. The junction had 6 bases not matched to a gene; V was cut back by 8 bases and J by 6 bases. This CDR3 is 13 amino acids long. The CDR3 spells CSTWDRGDEKLFF. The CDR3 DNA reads TGCAGCACCTGGGACAGGGGTGATGAAAAACTGTTTTTT.

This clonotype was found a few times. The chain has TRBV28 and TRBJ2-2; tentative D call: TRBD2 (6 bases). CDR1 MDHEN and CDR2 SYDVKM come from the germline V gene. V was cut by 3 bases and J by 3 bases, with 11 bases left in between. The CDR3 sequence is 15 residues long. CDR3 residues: CASSFRRGHTGELFF. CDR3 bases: TGTGCCAGCAGTTTTAGGCGGGGCCACACCGGGGAGCTGTTTTTT.

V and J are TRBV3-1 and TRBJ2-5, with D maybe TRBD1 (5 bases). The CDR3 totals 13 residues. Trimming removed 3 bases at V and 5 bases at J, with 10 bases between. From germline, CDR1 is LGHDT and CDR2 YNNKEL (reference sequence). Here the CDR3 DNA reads TGTGCCAGCAGCCACAGGGTTCGGGAGACCCAGTACTTC. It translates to CASSHRVRETQYF.

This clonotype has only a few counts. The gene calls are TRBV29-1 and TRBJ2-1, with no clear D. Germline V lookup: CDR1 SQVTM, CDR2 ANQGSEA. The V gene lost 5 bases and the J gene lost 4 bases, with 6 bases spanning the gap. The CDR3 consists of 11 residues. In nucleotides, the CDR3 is TGCAGCGTTAGAGTGTACAATGAGCAGTTCTTC. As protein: CSVRVYNEQFF.

The CDR3 spells CASSATRTETQYF. CDR3 DNA sequence: TGTGCCAGCAGCGCGACTAGAACCGAGACCCAGTACTTC. The chain carries TRBV7-2 and TRBJ2-5; a possible D gene is TRBD2 (6 bases). V lost 5 bases and J lost 5, with 12 bases in between. CDR1 is SGHTA, CDR2 FQGNSA, per germline. The CDR3 covers 13 residues.

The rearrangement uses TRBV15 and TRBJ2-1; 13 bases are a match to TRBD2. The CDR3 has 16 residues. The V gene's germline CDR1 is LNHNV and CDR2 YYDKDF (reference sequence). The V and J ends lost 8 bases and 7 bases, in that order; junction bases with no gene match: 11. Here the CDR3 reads CATALPGLAGSNEQFF. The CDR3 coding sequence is TGTGCCACCGCACTTCCGGGACTAGCGGGATCAAATGAGCAGTTCTTC.

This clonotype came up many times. CDR3 DNA: TGTGCCAGCATGGGGCTAGCGGGCATATATAACAATGAGCAGTTCTTC. This sequence encodes CASMGLAGIYNNEQFF. The V call is TRBV2, the J call TRBJ2-1; TRBD2 aligns across 8 bases. There are 16 residues in the CDR3. V was clipped by 7 bases and J by 5 bases; unmatched bases: 13. Germline V lookup: CDR1 SNHLY, CDR2 FYNNEI.

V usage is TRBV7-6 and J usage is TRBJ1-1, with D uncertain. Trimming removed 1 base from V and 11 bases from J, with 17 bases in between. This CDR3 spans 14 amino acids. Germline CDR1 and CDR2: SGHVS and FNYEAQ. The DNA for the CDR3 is TGTGCCAGCAGCTTAGAGGCAGCTCCGGATCGGGCTTTCTTT. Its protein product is CASSLEAAPDRAFF.

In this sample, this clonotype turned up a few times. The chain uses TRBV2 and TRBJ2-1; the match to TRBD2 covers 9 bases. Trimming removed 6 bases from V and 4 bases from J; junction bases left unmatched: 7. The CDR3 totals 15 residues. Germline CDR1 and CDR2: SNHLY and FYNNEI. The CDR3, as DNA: TGTGCCAGCAGCGCCCAGCGGGGGGCATACAATGAGCAGTTCTTC. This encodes CASSAQRGAYNEQFF.

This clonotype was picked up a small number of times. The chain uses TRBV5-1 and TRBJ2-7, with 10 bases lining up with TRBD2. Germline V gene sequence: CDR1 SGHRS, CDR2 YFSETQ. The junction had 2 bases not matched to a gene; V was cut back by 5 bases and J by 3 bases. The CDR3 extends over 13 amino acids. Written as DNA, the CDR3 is TGCGCCAGCAGACAGCGGGAGGGCTACGAGCAGTACTTC. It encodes CASRQREGYEQYF.

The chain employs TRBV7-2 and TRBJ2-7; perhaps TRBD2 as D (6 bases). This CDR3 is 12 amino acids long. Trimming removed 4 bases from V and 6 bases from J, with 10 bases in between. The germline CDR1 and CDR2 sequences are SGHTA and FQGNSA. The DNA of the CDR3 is TGTGCCAGCAGCTGGGGGGTTGGCGAGCAGTACTTC. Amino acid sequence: CASSWGVGEQYF.

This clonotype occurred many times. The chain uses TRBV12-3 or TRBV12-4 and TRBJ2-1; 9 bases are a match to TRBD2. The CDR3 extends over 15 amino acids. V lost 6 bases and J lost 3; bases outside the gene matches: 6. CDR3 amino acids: CASRGGLAGYNEQFF. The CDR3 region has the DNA TGTGCCAGCAGAGGGGGACTAGCCGGCTACAATGAGCAGTTCTTC.

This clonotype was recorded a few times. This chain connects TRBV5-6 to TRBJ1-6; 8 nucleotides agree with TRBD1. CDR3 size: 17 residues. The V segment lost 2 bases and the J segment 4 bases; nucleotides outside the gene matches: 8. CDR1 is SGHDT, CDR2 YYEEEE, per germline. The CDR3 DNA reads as TGTGCCAGCAGCTTCCGGACAGGGACTCTTTATAATTCACCCCTCCACTTT. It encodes CASSFRTGTLYNSPLHF.